This T cell receptor beta chain was found in a study of blood T cells in healthy people across ages. A second PCR, run for about 6 to 11 cycles, used a sample-barcoded 5' primer plus a J-beta primer mix. TCRdb redid the calling of the 5' RACE reads with MiXCR, one entry per CDR3 protein. Among about a million distinct CDR3 sequences listed, 45% to 50% were seen once. Every sample had a minimum of 7 million PBMCs isolated. Germline V gene lookup returns CDR1 SEHNR and CDR2 FQNEAQ (reference sequence). V shed 5 bases and J shed 0 bases, with 17 bases lying between them. The CDR3 sequence is 16 residues long.

The receptor was isolated from a man under 40 in good health. The sequenced material came from blood. The chain is built from TRBV7-9 and TRBJ2-7, with D perhaps given as TRBD1 or TRBD2 (5 bases each). Here the CDR3 reads CASSPPKGTSSYEQYF. CDR3 nucleotides: TGTGCCAGCAGCCCCCCTAAGGGGACGAGCTCCTACGAGCAGTACTTC. The full variable domain, rest sourced from reference TRBV7-9 and TRBJ2-7, is DTGVSQNPRHKITKRGQNVTFRCDPISEHNRLYWYRQTLGQGPEFLTYFQNEAQLEKSRLLSDRFSAERPKGSFSTLEIQRTEQGDSAMYLCASSPPKGTSSYEQYFGPGTRLTVT.